The present T cell receptor beta chain was sequenced within a study of cytomegalovirus exposure and HLA in healthy donors. Findings and limits, study-wide: The authors confirmed in vitro that three CMV-associated chains were specific for CMV antigens. Diagnosis of cytomegalovirus status made by the classifier reportedly showed high specificity and sensitivity.

As concerns this clone: Its antigen is undetermined.

The PCR made use of 60 Vbeta and 13 Jbeta primers. Assay: immunoSEQ multiplex PCR; the TCRdb copy retains only in-frame clones and omits some. Reported are 140,000 or so clones; the ten largest clones contain approximately 0.88%. The receptor's source is a male donor in good health and CMV-seronegative. Material: PBMCs.

In nucleotides, the CDR3 is TGCGCCAGCAGCTTGGGAGGAAACGAAAAACTGTTTTTT. Residues: CASSLGGNEKLFF. This chain uses TRBV5-1 with TRBJ1-4; D is unclear. Germline CDR1 is SGHRS and CDR2 is YFSETQ. The length of the CDR3 is 13 residues. The V and J ends lost 0 bases and 8 bases respectively, with 8 bases between them.